This T cell receptor beta chain derives from a study of cytomegalovirus exposure and HLA in healthy donors. These donors were members of the roughly 110-subject validation cohort, a group separate from the roughly 670-subject first cohort. In regard to this clone: The antigen is undetermined.

Broader study findings: The dataset shows that most TCR sequences were rare, while some public TCRs occurred in many donors. The listing of 150 or so TCR beta chains classed them as cytomegalovirus-associated.

The protocol was immunoSEQ multiplex PCR, while the TCRdb copy is restricted to in-frame clones and leaves out a portion. The sample lists 150,000 to 200,000 clones; roughly nine tenths were seen once. The sample comprised PBMCs. The sequence derives from a young woman in good health and CMV-seropositive.

CDR3 residues: CASSFLGQGAGQPQHF. The CDR3 DNA reads TGTGCCAGCAGTTTCCTGGGACAGGGGGCTGGTCAGCCCCAGCATTTT. The gene calls are TRBV28 and TRBJ1-5; TRBD1 aligns across 12 bases. There are 16 residues in the CDR3. The germline CDR1 and CDR2 sequences are MDHEN and SYDVKM. V was pared by 3 bases and J by 6 bases, with 6 bases of the junction left unmatched.